Included here is one T cell receptor (beta chain) sequence, with context. Its antigen is unknown. Qualities for individual bases were not recorded, and no much larger clone is one base off. These data are taken from a study of glioma-infiltrating T cells after dendritic cell vaccination (dated by TCRdb to the mid-2010s). Describing the broader study: A cohort of 15 glioblastoma patients from Phase I and II dendritic cell vaccination trials was included, of whom 9 were newly diagnosed and 6 had recurrent disease. Survival after dendritic cell vaccination was correlated with TCR sequencing metrics, such as TIL content and the overlap between tumor and blood repertoires. To make the vaccine, monocyte-derived dendritic cells were cultured for seven days with IL-4 and GM-CSF and then pulsed overnight with autologous tumor lysate. Patients received three intradermal dendritic cell vaccine injections at biweekly intervals in the arm below the axilla. Deep sequencing of TCR beta CDR3 regions was used to quantify tumor-infiltrating lymphocyte content and compare tumor and blood repertoires in dendritic cell-vaccinated glioblastoma patients. Between the early 2000s and the early 2010s, the patients were given dendritic cell vaccination pulsed with autologous tumor lysate. The research as a whole found: The cohort was small and heterogeneous, and full blood and tumor sets were available for few patients, with initial-recurrent tumor pairs available for even fewer patients. After dendritic cell vaccination, a higher estimated pretreatment TIL content predicted longer time to progression and longer overall survival. TCR clonality showed no direct relationship with survival, which suggests that a diverse polyclonal response may matter. The TCR overlap response model with three groups was called speculative and said to need prospective validation.

Using the immunoSEQ assay, TCRB CDR3 regions were amplified from approximately 2 micrograms of genomic DNA, or from all available DNA when less than that was on hand. For multiplex PCR, 60 forward primers for TCR V beta segments and 13 reverse primers for J beta segments were used. To estimate the number of reads per starting template, synthetic control templates were added to each sample at limiting dilution. The Illumina HiSeq System generated 87 bp sequencing reads. Per the source publication's procedure: To remove PCR and sequencing errors, closely related sequences were merged with a nearest neighbor algorithm. TCR overlap was defined as the percentage of unique tumor TCR beta sequences that were also found in the peripheral blood of the same patient. TCRdb took this table from immuneACCESS and kept in-frame rearrangements with V and J called. Such tables lack part of the clones; where checked against another copy, unresolved V genes explain under half of the gap, and the rest is unexplained. V and J calls and clone size are given by that table; D and trimming were obtained from the DNA. This sample lists tens of thousands of clones; 82% were detected once. About 2% of the sample is in the top ten clones.

Ends trimmed: V by 5 bases, J by 8 bases; bases unmatched to a gene: 5. Based on the germline V gene, the CDR1 and CDR2 sequences are SGHTA and FQGNSA. The CDR3 starts with the cysteine, ends with the phenylalanine, and has 13 residues. The sequence is cut down to CDR3 DNA, 39 bases in frame from base 1. Patients were selected for having adequate residual fresh-frozen tumor tissue and more than two years of available survival data. Although molecular status otherwise differed among the glioblastoma patients, no patient had an isocitrate dehydrogenase mutation. PBMC collection took place before vaccination, two weeks after the third vaccination, and at tumor progression if progression occurred. The Qiagen DNeasy Blood extraction Kit was used to extract genomic DNA.

The input for sequencing was blood, taken before dendritic cell vaccination. This TCR was recovered from a human donor with glioblastoma. The chain joins TRBV7-2 to TRBJ2-4, and 8 junction bases match TRBD2. The bases are TGTGCCAGCAGCCCGGGGGGGGTGGACATTCAGTACTTC. Its translation is CASSPGGVDIQYF.